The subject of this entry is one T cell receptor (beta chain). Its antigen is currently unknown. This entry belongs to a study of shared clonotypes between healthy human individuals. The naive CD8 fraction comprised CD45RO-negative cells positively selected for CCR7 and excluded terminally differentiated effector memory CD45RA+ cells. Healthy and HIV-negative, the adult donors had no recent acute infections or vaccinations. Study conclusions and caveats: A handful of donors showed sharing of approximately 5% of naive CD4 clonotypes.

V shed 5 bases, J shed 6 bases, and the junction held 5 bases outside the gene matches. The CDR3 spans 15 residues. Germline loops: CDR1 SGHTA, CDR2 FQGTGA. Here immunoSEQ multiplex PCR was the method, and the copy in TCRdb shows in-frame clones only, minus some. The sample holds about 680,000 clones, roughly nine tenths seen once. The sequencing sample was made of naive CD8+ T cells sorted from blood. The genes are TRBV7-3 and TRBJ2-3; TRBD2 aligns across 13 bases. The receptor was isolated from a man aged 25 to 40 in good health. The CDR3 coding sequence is TGTGCCAGCAGCGGGACTAGCGGGGCCCTCGATACGCAGTATTTT. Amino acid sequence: CASSGTSGALDTQYF.